Below, one TCR beta chain is given with its context. Antigen unknown. The protocol was immunoSEQ multiplex PCR, while the TCRdb copy is restricted to in-frame clones and leaves out a portion. Of about 76,000 clones detected, approximately 94% appear once; the ten largest clones hold under 2%. The CDR3 has 16 amino acids. From germline, CDR1 is DFQATT and CDR2 SNEGSKA (reference sequence). With V trimmed by 3 bases and J by 1 base, 7 bases remained unmatched. At least one anti-epileptic drug was given before surgery. The data derive from a study of brain T cells in children with intractable seizures. General study points: HCMV serostatus was not known, and viral specificity came from CDR3 similarity only.

The source is a boy younger than two with tuberous sclerosis and intractable seizures. Sequenced material: peripheral blood, taken at surgery. The chain employs TRBV20-1 and TRBJ2-3; 10 bases map to TRBD2. CDR3 sequence: CSASGLLAGGTDTQYF. In DNA form, the CDR3 reads TGCAGTGCTAGTGGTCTCCTAGCGGGGGGCACAGATACGCAGTATTTT.